The TCR beta chain described here comes from a study of regulatory T cells in long-lasting Graves disease. In its sample, this clonotype was seen a few times. Noted time point: persistent/refractory GD, antithyroid drugs over 5 years with positive TRAb. Generation of the TCR library employed RNA extracted from PBMCs. Germline loops: CDR1 DFQATT, CDR2 SNEGSKA (reference sequence). V gave up 2 bases and J gave up 3 bases; unmatched junction bases: 5. The CDR3 covers 14 residues. Through Arm-PCR of CDR3 regions and iRepertoire HTBI primers, TCR beta libraries were built. TCRdb ran MiXCR on the multiplex PCR reads and lists one entry per CDR3 protein. Counted here are a few hundred thousand distinct CDR3 sequences, around 20% occurring once; the ten biggest clones make up about 27%.

This clonotype originated in a female donor with Graves disease. This sequence joins TRBV20-1 and TRBJ1-2; 8 nucleotides match TRBD1. The sequenced sample was peripheral blood mononuclear cells (PBMCs), obtained when the disease was refractory, from a patient treated with antithyroid drugs. CDR3 nucleotide sequence: TGCAGTGCTAGAAAGGACAGGGTGTACTATGGCTACACCTTC. It yields the protein CSARKDRVYYGYTF.